Following are 3 T cell receptor beta chains from one sample sequenced in a study of T cells after yellow fever vaccination. TCRdb recomputed calls from the 5' RACE reads with MiXCR, one row per CDR3 protein. The sample has 100,000 to 150,000 distinct CDR3 sequences; around 7.4% are singletons. The material sequenced was CD4+ T cells sorted from PBMCs, taken roughly 10 days after the first yellow fever vaccination. These receptors all come from a man between 18 and 29 years old who received the YFV17D yellow fever vaccine.

This clonotype was counted many times. This chain links TRBV4-3 with TRBJ2-5; D uncertain. The CDR3 totals 14 residues. Per the germline V gene, CDR1 is LGHNA and CDR2 is YSLEER. Trimming stripped 2 bases from V and 4 bases from J, with 11 bases between. The CDR3 protein is CASSQSRVSETQYF. The CDR3 nucleotides read TGCGCCAGCAGCCAATCCCGGGTTTCAGAGACCCAGTACTTC.

This clonotype was counted at least ten times. This chain links TRBV6-1 with TRBJ2-7, with D perhaps matching TRBD1 or TRBD2 (5 bases each). The CDR3 covers 16 residues. Germline V gene data show CDR1 as MNHNS and CDR2 as SASEGT. The ends were cut back, 6 bases at V and 0 bases at J, with 18 bases in the middle. CDR3 in amino acids: CASSQTGGRSSYEQYF. Written as DNA, the CDR3 is TGTGCCAGCAGCCAAACTGGGGGAAGGAGCTCCTACGAGCAGTACTTC.

This clonotype was counted many times. V usage is TRBV5-1 and J usage is TRBJ2-5; TRBD1 might be the D (6 bases). Trimming took 7 bases from V and 5 from J, leaving 12 bases between them. This CDR3 has 12 amino acids. Germline CDR1 reads SGHRS; CDR2 reads YFSETQ. In nucleotides, the CDR3 is TGCGCCAGCGGCACAGGGCTGGAGACCCAGTACTTC. Residues: CASGTGLETQYF.